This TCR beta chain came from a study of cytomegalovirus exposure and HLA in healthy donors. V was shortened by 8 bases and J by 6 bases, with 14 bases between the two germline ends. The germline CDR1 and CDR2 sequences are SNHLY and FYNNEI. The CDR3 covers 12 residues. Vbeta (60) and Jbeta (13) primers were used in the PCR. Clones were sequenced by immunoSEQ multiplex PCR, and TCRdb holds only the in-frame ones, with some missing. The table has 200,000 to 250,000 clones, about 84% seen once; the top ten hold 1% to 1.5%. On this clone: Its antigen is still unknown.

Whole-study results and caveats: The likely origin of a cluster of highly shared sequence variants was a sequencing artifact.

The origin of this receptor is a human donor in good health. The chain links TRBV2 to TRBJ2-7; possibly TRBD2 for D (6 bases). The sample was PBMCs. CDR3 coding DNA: TGTGCCAGCCGCGGGGCAGGGCTCGAGCAGTACTTC. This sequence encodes CASRGAGLEQYF.